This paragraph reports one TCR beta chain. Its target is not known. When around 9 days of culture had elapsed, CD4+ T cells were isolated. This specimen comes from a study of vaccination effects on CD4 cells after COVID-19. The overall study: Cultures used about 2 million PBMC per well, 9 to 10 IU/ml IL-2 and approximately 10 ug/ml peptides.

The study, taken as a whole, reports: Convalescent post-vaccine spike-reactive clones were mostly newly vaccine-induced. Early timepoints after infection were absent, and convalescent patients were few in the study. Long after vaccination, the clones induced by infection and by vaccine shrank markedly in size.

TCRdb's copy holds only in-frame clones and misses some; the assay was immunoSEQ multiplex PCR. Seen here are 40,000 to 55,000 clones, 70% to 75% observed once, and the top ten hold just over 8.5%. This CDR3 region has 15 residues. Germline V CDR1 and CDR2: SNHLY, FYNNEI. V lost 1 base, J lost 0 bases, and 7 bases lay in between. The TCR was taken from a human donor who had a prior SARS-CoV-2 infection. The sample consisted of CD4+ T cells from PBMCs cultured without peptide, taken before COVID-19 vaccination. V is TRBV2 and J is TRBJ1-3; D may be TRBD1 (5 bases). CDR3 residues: CASSEGGFSGNTIYF. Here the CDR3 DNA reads TGTGCCAGCAGTGAAGGGGGGTTCTCTGGAAACACCATATATTTT.